This TCR beta chain appears in the sequencing data of a study of blood T cell repertoires in COVID-19. Overall study context: The United States, Italy and Spain were the sources of the acute and convalescent COVID-19 samples. The analysed material was cDNA or gDNA that came from T cells, B-cell-depleted T cells, or PBMCs.

Original handling: Amplifying reference gene primers gave estimates of nucleated cell counts. Libraries were prepared by immunoSEQ multiplex PCR; TCRdb keeps only in-frame clonotypes and omits some of them. V, J and clone size are those of that table, while D and trimming were read from the DNA. The table records more than 95,000 clones, roughly 82% of them present only once. J lost 3 bases, V lost 9 bases, and 8 bases had no gene match. This CDR3 contains 14 residues. Looked up from germline, CDR1 is SGHRS and CDR2 is YFSETQ. The sequencing sample was made of peripheral blood. The chain carries TRBV5-1 and TRBJ2-1; 8 bases match TRBD2. The TCR was taken from a human donor in a cohort sampled during active COVID-19. In DNA form, the CDR3 reads TGCGCCACCGTAGCGGGATTAGGCTACAATGAGCAGTTCTTC. It encodes CATVAGLGYNEQFF.